This TCR beta chain came from a study of blood T cell repertoires in COVID-19. In the study overall: There were acute and convalescent COVID-19 samples, and they came from the United States, Italy and Spain. PBMCs, B-cell-depleted T cells, or T cells provided the cDNA or gDNA that made up the material.

The CDR3 consists of 16 residues. CDR1 is SGDLS and CDR2 is YYNGEE in the germline V gene. V lost 0 bases, J lost 6 bases, and 6 bases stayed unmatched. This clone was counted a few times. Per the original data handling: By means of reference gene primer amplification, nucleated cell counts were estimated. TCRdb's copy holds only in-frame clones and misses some; the assay was immunoSEQ multiplex PCR. That table is the source of V, J and clone size, and D and trimming were worked out from the DNA. The sample lists tens of thousands of clones, around 76% seen once, with about a fifth in the top ten. The clonotype was recovered from a woman at least 80 years old with active or convalescent COVID-19. The chain employs TRBV9 and TRBJ2-5; 12 positions match TRBD2. Specimen: peripheral blood. In DNA form, the CDR3 reads TGTGCCAGCAGCGTAGCAGGCCTAGCGGGGGGGCAGACCCAGTACTTC. Translating gives CASSVAGLAGGQTQYF.